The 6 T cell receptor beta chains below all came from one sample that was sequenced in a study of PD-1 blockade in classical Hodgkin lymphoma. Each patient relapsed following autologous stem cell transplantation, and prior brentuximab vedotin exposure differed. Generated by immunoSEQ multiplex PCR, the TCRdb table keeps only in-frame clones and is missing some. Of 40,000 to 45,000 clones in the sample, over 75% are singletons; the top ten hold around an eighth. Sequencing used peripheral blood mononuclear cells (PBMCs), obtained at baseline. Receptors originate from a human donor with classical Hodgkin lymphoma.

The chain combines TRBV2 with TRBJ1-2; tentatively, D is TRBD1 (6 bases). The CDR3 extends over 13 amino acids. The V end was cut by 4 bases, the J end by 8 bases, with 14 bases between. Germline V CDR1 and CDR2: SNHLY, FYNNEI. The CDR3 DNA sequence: TGTGCCAGCAGTGCAGGGGCCGGATGGGGCTACACCTTC. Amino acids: CASSAGAGWGYTF.

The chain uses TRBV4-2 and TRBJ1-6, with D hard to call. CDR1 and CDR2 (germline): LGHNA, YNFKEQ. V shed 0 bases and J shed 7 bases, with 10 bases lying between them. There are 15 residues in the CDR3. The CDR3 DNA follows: TGTGCCAGCAGCCAAGAAGGGCCGGGGAATTCACCCCTCCACTTT. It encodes CASSQEGPGNSPLHF.

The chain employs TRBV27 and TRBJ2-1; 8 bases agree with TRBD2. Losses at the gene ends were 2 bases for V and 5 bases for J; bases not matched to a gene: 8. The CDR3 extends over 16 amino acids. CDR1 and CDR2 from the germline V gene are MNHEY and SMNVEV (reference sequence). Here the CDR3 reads CASSLVGGGPNNEQFF. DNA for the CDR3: TGTGCCAGCAGTTTAGTCGGGGGGGGCCCGAACAATGAGCAGTTCTTC.

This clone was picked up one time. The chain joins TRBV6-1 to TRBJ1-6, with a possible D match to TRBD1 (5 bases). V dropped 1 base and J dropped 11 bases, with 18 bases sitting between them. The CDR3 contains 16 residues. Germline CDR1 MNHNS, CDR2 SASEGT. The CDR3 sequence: CASSEDGWTIRTPLHF. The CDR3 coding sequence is TGTGCCAGCAGTGAAGACGGGTGGACAATCAGAACACCCCTCCACTTT.

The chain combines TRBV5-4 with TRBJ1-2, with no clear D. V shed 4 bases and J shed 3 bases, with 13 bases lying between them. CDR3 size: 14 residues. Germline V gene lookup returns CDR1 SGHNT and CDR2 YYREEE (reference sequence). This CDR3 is CASSLKRSDYGYTF. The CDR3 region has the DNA TGTGCCAGCAGCCTTAAGAGGTCTGACTATGGCTACACCTTC.

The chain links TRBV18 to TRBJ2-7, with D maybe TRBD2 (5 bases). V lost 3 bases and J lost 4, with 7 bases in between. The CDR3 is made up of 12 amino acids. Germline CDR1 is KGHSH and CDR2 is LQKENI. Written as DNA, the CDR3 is TGTGCCAGCTCACCCGGAGGTTACGAGCAGTACTTC. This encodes CASSPGGYEQYF.